Given below is one T cell receptor (beta chain) in context. The same CDR3 arises from other DNA sequences in this sample as well. The data stem from a study of cytotoxic CD8 clonotypes in ibrutinib-treated CLL. Study overall: Response material was collected after a median about 11 months of treatment, range 6 to 36.

Germline values: CDR1 SGHRS, CDR2 YFSETQ. The CDR3 covers 12 residues. Trimming took 0 bases from V and 5 from J, leaving 5 bases between them. TCRdb's copy holds only in-frame clones and misses some; the assay was immunoSEQ multiplex PCR. Of some 130,000 clones listed, around four fifths are singletons. Sequenced material: PBMCs, taken after 24 months of ibrutinib treatment. The rearrangement uses TRBV5-1 and TRBJ2-5, with D hard to call. This clonotype was obtained from a human donor with chronic lymphocytic leukemia. Here the CDR3 reads CASSLESETQYF. CDR3 nucleotide sequence: TGCGCCAGCAGCTTGGAGTCCGAGACCCAGTACTTC.